A single sample is the source of the 27 T cell receptor beta chains below, sequenced in a study of cytomegalovirus exposure and HLA in healthy donors. PCR involved 60 Vbeta and 13 Jbeta primers. The assay was immunoSEQ multiplex PCR, and TCRdb's table has in-frame clones only and misses some. Here the sample spans around 150,000 clones, about three quarters being singletons. The material sequenced was PBMCs. These receptors were taken from a woman aged 25-40 years in good health and CMV-seronegative.

V gene TRBV19 combines with J gene TRBJ2-1, with 11 bases that match TRBD2. The V gene end was trimmed by 0 bases and the J gene end by 6 bases; junction bases not matched to a gene: 4. CDR3 length: 16 amino acids. CDR1 LNHDA and CDR2 SQIVND come from the germline V gene (reference sequence). The CDR3 protein is CASSIEHSGGGNEQFF. DNA of the CDR3: TGTGCCAGTAGTATAGAGCATAGCGGGGGGGGCAATGAGCAGTTCTTC.

This rearrangement joins TRBV19 to TRBJ1-4; D is possibly TRBD1 (6 bases). The CDR3 is made up of 16 amino acids. Trimming removed 5 bases at V and 4 bases at J, with 17 bases between. Germline V CDR1 and CDR2: LNHDA, SQIVND (reference sequence). For the CDR3, the DNA is TGTGCCAGTAGTCTAAGGGCGACAGGACGTAATGAAAAACTGTTTTTT. Amino acid sequence: CASSLRATGRNEKLFF.

This chain connects TRBV10-3 to TRBJ2-1, with 10 bases fitting TRBD2. V shed 3 bases, J shed 9 bases, and the junction held 20 bases outside the gene matches. CDR3 length: 19 residues. In germline, CDR1 is ENHRY, CDR2 SYGVKD. CDR3 sequence reads: CAISERWSGGAQLGGEQFF. In DNA form, the CDR3 reads TGTGCCATCAGTGAAAGATGGAGCGGGGGGGCCCAGTTGGGTGGTGAGCAGTTCTTC.

The chain is built from TRBV29-1 and TRBJ2-6; possibly TRBD1 for D (6 bases). Germline lookup yields CDR1 SQVTM and CDR2 ANQGSEA. V lost 4 bases to trimming and J lost 0 bases, with 7 bases between them. There are 14 residues in the CDR3. This chain's CDR3 is CSVVDSSGANVLTF. The CDR3 DNA is TGCAGCGTTGTGGACAGCTCTGGGGCCAACGTCCTGACTTTC.

The chain carries TRBV19 and TRBJ1-5; D is undetermined. The V gene's germline CDR1 is LNHDA and CDR2 SQIVND (reference sequence). V lost 4 bases and J 4 bases, leaving 17 bases between the germline ends. This CDR3 contains 16 residues. CDR3 sequence: CASSTLAGLANQPQHF. The CDR3, as DNA: TGTGCCAGTAGTACTTTGGCAGGCCTAGCGAATCAGCCCCAGCATTTT.

The chain carries TRBV27 and TRBJ2-7; 7 bases are shared with TRBD1. From germline, CDR1 is MNHEY and CDR2 SMNVEV (reference sequence). V shed 6 bases, J shed 3 bases, and the junction held 8 bases outside the gene matches. This CDR3 is built from 14 residues. CDR3 in amino acids: CASSLGGSLYEQYF. The CDR3 DNA reads TGTGCCAGCAGCTTAGGGGGCAGTCTCTACGAGCAGTACTTC.

This chain links TRBV6-5 with TRBJ1-1; TRBD1 agrees at 7 bases. J lost 3 bases, V lost 3 bases, and 7 bases had no gene match. The germline CDR1 and CDR2 sequences are MNHEY and SVGAGI. This CDR3 has 15 residues. This CDR3 is CASSYAWTGDTEAFF. CDR3 nucleotides: TGTGCCAGCAGTTATGCCTGGACAGGCGACACTGAAGCTTTCTTT.

J is TRBJ2-5 and V is TRBV9; TRBD2 aligns across 7 bases. Germline V gene data show CDR1 as SGDLS and CDR2 as YYNGEE. The CDR3 extends over 14 amino acids. V dropped 2 bases and J dropped 3; count of bases not matched to a gene: 4. CDR3 amino acids: CASSVGGREETQYF. CDR3 DNA: TGTGCCAGCAGCGTCGGAGGGAGGGAAGAGACCCAGTACTTC.

V usage is TRBV12-5 and J usage is TRBJ1-6; the D is unclear. The germline CDR1 and CDR2 sequences are LGHNT and FRNRAP. This CDR3 spans 14 amino acids. The V end was cut by 8 bases, the J end by 2 bases, with 10 bases between. The CDR3 reads CASLGRPYNSPLHF. The CDR3 DNA reads TGTGCTAGTTTGGGGAGGCCCTATAATTCACCCCTCCACTTT.

Only a few counts were recorded for this clone. V is TRBV2 and J is TRBJ1-2, with 8 nucleotides matching TRBD1. CDR3 length equals 12 residues. V lost 4 bases and J lost 8; bases outside the gene matches: 3. Germline CDR1 SNHLY, CDR2 FYNNEI. This CDR3 is CASSGTGFGYTF. DNA for the CDR3: TGTGCCAGCAGTGGGACAGGGTTCGGCTACACCTTC.

This chain links TRBV20-1 with TRBJ1-1; 7 nucleotides match TRBD1. The V segment lost 6 bases and the J segment 11 bases; nucleotides outside the gene matches: 9. The V gene's germline CDR1 is DFQATT and CDR2 SNEGSKA (reference sequence). The CDR3 runs to 11 residues. In DNA, the CDR3 is TGCAGTGCACTCGACAGGGATTGGGCTTTCTTT. Residues: CSALDRDWAFF.

The chain recombines TRBV7-6 with TRBJ2-7; maybe TRBD1 (6 bases). CDR1 is SGHVS and CDR2 is FNYEAQ in the germline V gene. V dropped 2 bases and J dropped 4 bases, with 15 bases sitting between them. CDR3 size: 15 residues. Here the CDR3 DNA reads TGTGCCAGCAGCTTACGGCAGGGGACCAATTACGAGCAGTACTTC. The encoded protein is CASSLRQGTNYEQYF. Variable domain in full (rest from reference TRBV7-6 and TRBJ2-7): GAGVSQSPRYKVTKRGQDVALRCDPISGHVSLYWYRQALGQGPEFLTYFNYEAQQDKSGLPNDRFSAERPEGSISTLTIQRTEQRDSAMYRCASSLRQGTNYEQYFGPGTRLTVT.

This rearrangement joins TRBV29-1 to TRBJ2-3; 7 positions agree with TRBD2. The CDR3 is 15 amino acids. Germline V gives CDR1 SQVTM, CDR2 ANQGSEA. V gave up 5 bases and J gave up 7 bases; unmatched junction bases: 15. The CDR3 coding sequence is TGCAGCGTTTCACCTAGCGGCGTGGGGTTTTATACGCAGTATTTT. The encoded protein is CSVSPSGVGFYTQYF.

V gene TRBV7-2 combines with J gene TRBJ2-3; 11 nucleotides agree with TRBD2. With 4 bases clipped from V and 0 bases from J, the junction kept 3 bases outside the gene matches. The length of the CDR3 is 16 residues. The germline gives CDR1 SGHTA, CDR2 FQGNSA. This chain's CDR3 is CASSSRLAGSTDTQYF. The CDR3 nucleotides read TGTGCCAGCAGCTCTAGACTAGCGGGGAGCACAGATACGCAGTATTTT.

V is TRBV4-1 and J is TRBJ1-2, with no clear D. This CDR3 contains 13 residues. Trimming stripped 0 bases from V and 8 bases from J, with 10 bases between. Germline CDR1 MGHRA, CDR2 YSYEKL. The DNA of the CDR3 is TGCGCCAGCAGCCAAGAGGACTTAAACGGCTACACCTTC. This gives the protein CASSQEDLNGYTF.

The V gene is TRBV6-6, the J gene TRBJ1-2; D possibly corresponds to TRBD1 (5 bases). The V gene's germline CDR1 is MNHNY and CDR2 SVGAGI (reference sequence). The germline V and J ends were trimmed by 1 base and 9 bases, with 18 bases remaining between them. The length of the CDR3 is 15 residues. CDR3 nucleotides: TGTGCCAGCAGTTACTGGGGGGGGGTCGATCTGAGCTACACCTTC. Translation: CASSYWGGVDLSYTF.

This rearrangement joins TRBV6-1 to TRBJ1-2, with 10 bases fitting TRBD1. CDR1 is MNHNS and CDR2 is SASEGT in the germline V gene. CDR3 size: 13 residues. Unmatched junction bases numbered 6, after V lost 6 bases and J lost 8 bases. The DNA of the CDR3 is TGTGCCAGCAGCCCGACAGGGGGCGCCGGCTACACCTTC. This sequence encodes CASSPTGGAGYTF.

The V gene is TRBV11-3, the J gene TRBJ2-1, with 7 bases aligning to TRBD2. This CDR3 is 14 amino acids long. The trim removed 4 bases at V and 4 bases at J, leaving 4 bases unmatched. Per the germline V gene, CDR1 is SGHNT and CDR2 is YENEEA. This chain's CDR3 is CASSSSGGYNEQFF. The CDR3 nucleotides read TGTGCCAGCAGCTCCTCGGGGGGATACAATGAGCAGTTCTTC.

V and J are TRBV28 and TRBJ2-5; maybe TRBD1 (7 bases). Germline CDR1 MDHEN, CDR2 SYDVKM. Trimming removed 6 bases from V and 2 bases from J, with 13 bases in between. This CDR3 contains 14 residues. The CDR3 loop is CASREQGRQETQYF. As DNA, the CDR3 is TGTGCCAGCAGGGAACAGGGGAGGCAAGAGACCCAGTACTTC.

CDR3 nucleotides: TGTGCCAGCAGCTTGGCGGCTTTCTCTGGAAACACCATATATTTT. It translates to CASSLAAFSGNTIYF. The chain recombines TRBV7-2 with TRBJ1-3; D is unresolved. Looked up from germline, CDR1 is SGHTA and CDR2 is FQGNSA. The CDR3 has 15 residues. Trimming took off 3 bases at V and 0 bases at J, with 9 bases between the two ends.

The chain employs TRBV6-5 and TRBJ1-1; D possibly corresponds to TRBD1 (5 bases). The CDR3 consists of 16 residues. Germline-derived CDR1 and CDR2 are MNHEY and SVGAGI. V lost 0 bases and J 0 bases, leaving 11 bases between the germline ends. The CDR3 DNA reads TGTGCCAGCAGTTACTCGCTACAGGTGCTGAACACTGAAGCTTTCTTT. Protein product: CASSYSLQVLNTEAFF.

The J gene is TRBJ2-2, the V gene TRBV10-3; possibly TRBD2 for D (6 bases). The germline V gene encodes CDR1 ENHRY and CDR2 SYGVKD. The V and J ends lost 6 bases and 4 bases respectively, with 15 bases between them. The CDR3 sequence is 15 residues long. The CDR3 DNA follows: TGTGCCATCAGCCGCCTGGAGGGGCTCACCGGGGAGCTGTTTTTT. Its protein is CAISRLEGLTGELFF.

The chain links TRBV5-4 to TRBJ2-5; weak D call: TRBD1 (6 bases). The CDR3 consists of 14 residues. The germline V gene has CDR1 SGHNT and CDR2 YYREEE (reference sequence). Trimming shortened V by 3 bases and J by 7 bases, and 16 bases separated the two germline ends. Written as DNA, the CDR3 is TGTGCCAGCAGCTCTGACCGAACGACAGGGACCCAGTACTTC. Protein sequence: CASSSDRTTGTQYF.

The chain recombines TRBV5-1 with TRBJ1-3; 7 bases align to TRBD1. Germline trimming cut 0 bases from V and 0 bases from J; bases unmatched to any gene: 3. Germline V lookup: CDR1 SGHRS, CDR2 YFSETQ. The CDR3 has 16 residues. The CDR3 sequence is CASSLGQGSSGNTIYF. The DNA of the CDR3 is TGCGCCAGCAGCTTGGGACAGGGCAGCTCTGGAAACACCATATATTTT.

This clone is a singleton in its sample. For the CDR3, the DNA is TGTGCCAGCAGAGGGACAGGGGAAAAACTGTTTTTT. It is translated as CASRGTGEKLFF. V is TRBV2 and J is TRBJ1-4; TRBD1 matches at 9 bases. The germline V gene has CDR1 SNHLY and CDR2 FYNNEI. The CDR3 extends over 12 amino acids. Losses at the gene ends were 6 bases for V and 8 bases for J; bases not matched to a gene: 1.

For this clone: The junction and the germline gene differ at one end; a read error may be behind it. The chain recombines TRBV27 with TRBJ1-2, with D possibly TRBD1 on 6 matching bases. Germline CDR1 is MNHEY and CDR2 is SMNVEV (reference sequence). The CDR3 has 15 amino acids. The CDR3: CTSSVRTESIYGYTF. The CDR3 nucleotides read TGTACCAGCAGTGTTAGGACAGAGAGTATCTATGGCTACACCTTC.

The chain couples TRBV6-5 to TRBJ2-7; 7 bases line up with TRBD1. This CDR3 contains 15 residues. V was pared by 7 bases and J by 5 bases, with 14 bases of the junction left unmatched. The V gene's germline CDR1 is MNHEY and CDR2 SVGAGI. CDR3 coding DNA: TGTGCCAGCAATCCGTGGGGCAGGGGGATTGACGAGCAGTACTTC. Translation: CASNPWGRGIDEQYF.